Included here is one TCR beta chain sequence, with context. Its antigen remains unidentified. No base qualities exist here, and no much larger clone lies one base off it. This sample's time point label indicates: week 5, during vaccination. Every vaccine dose consisted of 300 ug of a 20-mer mutant IDH1 peptide in Montanide, administered subcutaneously together with topical imiquimod. Donors had newly diagnosed WHO grade 3 or 4 IDH1-mutant astrocytomas with loss of nuclear ATRX. The samples were drawn from NOA16, a multicentre, single-arm, open-label phase I trial in Germany that tested a mutant IDH1 peptide vaccine in humans for the first time. The DNeasy Blood and Tissue Kit was used to extract genomic DNA from EDTA blood for TCRB sequencing. The source of the sample is a study of a mutant IDH1 vaccine in newly diagnosed glioma listed by TCRdb under 2021. For the study in its entirety: Patients received eight vaccinations in weeks 1, 3, 5, 7, 11, 15, 19 and 23, corresponding to visits V03 through V10. Vaccination was initiated 4-6 weeks after radiotherapy alone, or concurrently with temozolomide cycles in the chemotherapy-containing groups. Of the approximately 34 treated patients, approximately 60% were male and approximately 38% were female, and a mean age of around 40 years was recorded. Prior to enrollment, patients had been given standard therapy consisting of radiotherapy alone, temozolomide alone, or radiochemotherapy with temozolomide, with the combination given to most patients. Peripheral blood samples were drawn at six visits, namely V03 (baseline), V05, V07, V10, V12 and V13. For exploratory analyses, longitudinal TCRB deep sequencing was carried out in under 30 treated patients wherever samples were available.

Including cysteine and phenylalanine, the CDR3 has 12 amino acids. Left in the record is the CDR3 DNA by itself, 36 bases read in frame from the first base. The germline V gene (reference sequence) supplies CDR1 SEHNR and CDR2 FQNEAQ. V loses 5 bases of germline sequence and J loses 5 bases, and the interval between the two ends is 10 bases. Libraries were built with the immunoSEQ multiplex PCR assay. Following the manufacturer's protocol, the hsTCRB Kit was used to amplify rearranged TCR beta chain sequences. TCRB libraries were sequenced on an Illumina MiSeq. As for how the authors treated the data: Demultiplexing, trimming and gene mapping were performed with the kit vendor's proprietary platform. Imported from immuneACCESS, the table was reduced by TCRdb to in-frame sequences with V and J called. These copies leave out some clones; in studies compared against another copy, an unresolved V gene accounts for under half, and the cause of the remainder is not known. V and J calls and clone size follow that table, whereas D and trimming were derived from the DNA. The sample table shows roughly 11,000 clones, and roughly 84% are seen once. The ten largest clones add up to approximately 6% of the sample.

The study at large found these results: Pseudoprogression seemed to be unrelated to changes in the top peripheral T cell clonotypes found by TCRB sequencing. According to the authors, sample limitations meant that analyses of patient blood samples could not be reproduced. Immune responses induced by the vaccine were seen in 90% to 95% of patients across multiple MHC alleles. PBMC samples for TCRB deep sequencing were selected based on availability.

Sequencing was performed on PBMCs, taken from a glioma patient whose treatment included an IDH1 peptide vaccine. The clonotype was recovered from a woman aged 40 to 49 with glioma. Some clones in this sample may be carry-over from other donors' samples. The chain joins TRBV7-9 to TRBJ2-7, and the D gene may be TRBD1, 6 bases matching. The DNA sequence follows: TGTGCCAGCAGCCCGACAGGAGACGAGCAGTACTTC. Translated, this is CASSPTGDEQYF.